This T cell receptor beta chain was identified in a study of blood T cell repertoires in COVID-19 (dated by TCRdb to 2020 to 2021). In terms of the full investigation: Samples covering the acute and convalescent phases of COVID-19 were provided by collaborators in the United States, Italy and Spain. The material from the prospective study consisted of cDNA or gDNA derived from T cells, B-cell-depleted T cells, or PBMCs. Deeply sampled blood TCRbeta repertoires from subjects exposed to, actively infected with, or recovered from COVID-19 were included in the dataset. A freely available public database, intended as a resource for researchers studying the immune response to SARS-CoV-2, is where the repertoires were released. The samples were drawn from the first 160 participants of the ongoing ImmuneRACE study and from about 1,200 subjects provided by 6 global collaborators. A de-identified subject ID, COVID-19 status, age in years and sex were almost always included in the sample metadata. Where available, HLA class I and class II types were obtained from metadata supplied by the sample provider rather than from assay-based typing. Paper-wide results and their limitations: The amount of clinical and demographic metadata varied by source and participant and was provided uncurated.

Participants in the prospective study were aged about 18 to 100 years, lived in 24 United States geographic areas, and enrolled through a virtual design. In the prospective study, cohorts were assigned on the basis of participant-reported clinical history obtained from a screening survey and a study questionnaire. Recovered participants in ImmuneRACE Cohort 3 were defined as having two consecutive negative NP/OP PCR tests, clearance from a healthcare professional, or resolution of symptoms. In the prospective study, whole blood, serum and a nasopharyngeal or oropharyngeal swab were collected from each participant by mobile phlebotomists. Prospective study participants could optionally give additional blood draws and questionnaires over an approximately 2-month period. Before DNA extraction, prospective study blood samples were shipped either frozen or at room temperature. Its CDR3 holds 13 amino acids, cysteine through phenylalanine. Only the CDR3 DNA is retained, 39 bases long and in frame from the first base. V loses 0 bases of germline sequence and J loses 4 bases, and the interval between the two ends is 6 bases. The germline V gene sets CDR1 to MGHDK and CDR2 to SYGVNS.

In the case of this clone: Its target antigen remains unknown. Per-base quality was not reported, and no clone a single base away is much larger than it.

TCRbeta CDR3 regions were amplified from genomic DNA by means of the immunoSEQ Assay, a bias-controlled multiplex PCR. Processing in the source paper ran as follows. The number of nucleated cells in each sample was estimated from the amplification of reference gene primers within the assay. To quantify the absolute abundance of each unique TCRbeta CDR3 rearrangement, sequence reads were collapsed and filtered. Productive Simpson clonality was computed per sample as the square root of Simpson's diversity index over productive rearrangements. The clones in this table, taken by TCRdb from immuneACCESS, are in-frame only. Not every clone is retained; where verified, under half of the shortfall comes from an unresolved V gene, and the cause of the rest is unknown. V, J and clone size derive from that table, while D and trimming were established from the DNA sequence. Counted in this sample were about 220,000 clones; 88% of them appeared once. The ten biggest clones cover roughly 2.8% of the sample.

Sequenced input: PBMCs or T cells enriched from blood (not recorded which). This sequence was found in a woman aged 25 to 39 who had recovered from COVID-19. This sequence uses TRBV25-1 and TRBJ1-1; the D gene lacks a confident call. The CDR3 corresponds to CASSEYRGTEAFF. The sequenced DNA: TGTGCCAGCAGTGAATACAGAGGCACTGAAGCTTTCTTT.